This T cell receptor (beta chain) was sequenced during a study of glioma-infiltrating T cells after dendritic cell vaccination. About the research overall: Dendritic cell vaccination trial patients had either newly diagnosed or recurrent glioblastoma. Dendritic cell vaccine was injected intradermally three times, biweekly.

Clones were sequenced by immunoSEQ multiplex PCR, and TCRdb holds only the in-frame ones, with some missing. The repertoire holds some 90,000 clones, with over 75% as singletons. Time point described: after dendritic cell vaccination, including at tumor progression/relapse. The CDR3 is 13 amino acids. In germline, CDR1 is MNHNY, CDR2 SVGAGI (reference sequence). Trimming removed 10 bases from V and 4 bases from J; junction bases left unmatched: 7. Concerning this clone itself: Its antigen is still unknown.

The study's findings and limits: Only a small number of patients had complete blood and tumor samples.

This sequence was found in a human donor with glioblastoma. This specimen consisted of blood, obtained after dendritic cell vaccination. The chain uses TRBV6-6 and TRBJ1-2; 9 positions agree with TRBD1. The CDR3 DNA reads TGTGCCACCGAGGACAGGGGAGCCTATGGCTACACCTTC. This codes for CATEDRGAYGYTF.